This T cell receptor (beta chain) was sequenced during a study of blood T cell repertoires in COVID-19. Turning to the study itself: The cDNA or gDNA used as material had been derived from T cells, B-cell-depleted T cells, or PBMCs.

In the original analysis: Reference gene primers were amplified, and this amplification served to estimate nucleated cell counts. Data came from immunoSEQ multiplex PCR; TCRdb stores just in-frame clones and leaves some out. V and J calls and clone size are as listed in that table; D and trimming were resolved from the DNA. The repertoire has around 80,000 clones, around 79% of them found once; the top ten carry approximately 5.7%. Looked up from germline, CDR1 is SGHRS and CDR2 is YFSETQ. Trimming at V came to 2 bases and at J to 3 bases, leaving 7 bases not matched to a gene. The CDR3 consists of 16 residues.

This chain uses TRBV5-1 with TRBJ2-2; 7 bases are a match to TRBD1. Material for sequencing was peripheral blood. This TCR derives from a man aged 50 to 60 with active or convalescent COVID-19. The CDR3 DNA reads as TGCGCCAGCAGCTTTTACAGGGGTCGAGACACCGGGGAGCTGTTTTTT. Protein product: CASSFYRGRDTGELFF.